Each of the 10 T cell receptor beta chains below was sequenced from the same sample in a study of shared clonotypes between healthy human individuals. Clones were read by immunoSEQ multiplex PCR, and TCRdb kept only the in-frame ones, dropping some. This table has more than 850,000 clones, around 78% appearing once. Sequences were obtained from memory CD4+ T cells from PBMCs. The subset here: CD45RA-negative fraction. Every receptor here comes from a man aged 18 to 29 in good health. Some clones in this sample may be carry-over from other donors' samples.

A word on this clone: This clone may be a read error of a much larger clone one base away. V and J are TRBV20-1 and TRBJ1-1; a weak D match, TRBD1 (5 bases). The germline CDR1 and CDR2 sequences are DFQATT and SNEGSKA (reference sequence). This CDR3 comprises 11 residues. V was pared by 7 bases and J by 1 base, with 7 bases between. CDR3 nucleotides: TGCAGTGATACAGGGAACACTGAAGCTTTCTTT. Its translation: CSDTGNTEAFF.

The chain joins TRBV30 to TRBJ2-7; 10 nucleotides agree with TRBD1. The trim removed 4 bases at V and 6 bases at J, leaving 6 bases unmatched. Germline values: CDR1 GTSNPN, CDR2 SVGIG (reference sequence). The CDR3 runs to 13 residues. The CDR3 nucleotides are TGTGCCTGGACGTGGGACAGGGGCTCCGAGCAGTACTTC. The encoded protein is CAWTWDRGSEQYF.

As DNA, the CDR3 is TGTGCCAGCGACCGGGACAGCGGTAATGAAAAACTGTTTTTT. Its translation is CASDRDSGNEKLFF. The chain is built from TRBV2 and TRBJ1-4; 7 nucleotides align to TRBD1. CDR3 size: 14 residues. With 8 bases clipped from V and 4 bases from J, the junction kept 7 bases outside the gene matches. CDR1 is SNHLY and CDR2 is FYNNEI in the germline V gene.

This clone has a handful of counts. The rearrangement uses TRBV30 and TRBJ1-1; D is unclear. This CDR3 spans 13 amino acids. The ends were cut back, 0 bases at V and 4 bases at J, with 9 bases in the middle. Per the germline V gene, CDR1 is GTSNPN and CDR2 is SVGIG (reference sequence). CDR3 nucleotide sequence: TGTGCCTGGAGTGTAGGTGGGCGCACTGAAGCTTTCTTT. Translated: CAWSVGGRTEAFF. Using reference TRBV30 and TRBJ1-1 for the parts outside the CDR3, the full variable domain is SQTIHQWPATLVQPVGSPLSLECTVEGTSNPNLYWYRQAAGRGLQLLFYSVGIGQISSEVPQNLSASRPQDRQFILSSKKLLLSDSGFYLCAWSVGGRTEAFFGQGTRLTVV.

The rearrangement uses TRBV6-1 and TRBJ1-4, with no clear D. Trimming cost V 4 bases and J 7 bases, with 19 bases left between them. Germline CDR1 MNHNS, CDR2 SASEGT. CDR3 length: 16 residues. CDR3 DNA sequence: TGTGCCAGCAGTGGATCAGAAGGACCCGAACCTGAAAAACTGTTTTTT. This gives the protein CASSGSEGPEPEKLFF.

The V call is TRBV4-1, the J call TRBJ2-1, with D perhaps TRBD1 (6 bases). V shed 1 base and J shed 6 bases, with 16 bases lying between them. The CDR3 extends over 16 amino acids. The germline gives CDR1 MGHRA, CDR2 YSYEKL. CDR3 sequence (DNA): TGCGCCAGCAGCCAAGGTGGTTATTCCAGGGGCAATGAGCAGTTCTTC. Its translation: CASSQGGYSRGNEQFF.

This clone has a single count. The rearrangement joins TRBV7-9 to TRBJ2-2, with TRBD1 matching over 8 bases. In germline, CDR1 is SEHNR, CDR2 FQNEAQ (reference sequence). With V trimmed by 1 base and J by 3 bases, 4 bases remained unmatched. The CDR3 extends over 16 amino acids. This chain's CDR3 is CASSLGRGRDTGELFF. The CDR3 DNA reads TGTGCCAGCAGCTTAGGCAGGGGGCGCGACACCGGGGAGCTGTTTTTT.

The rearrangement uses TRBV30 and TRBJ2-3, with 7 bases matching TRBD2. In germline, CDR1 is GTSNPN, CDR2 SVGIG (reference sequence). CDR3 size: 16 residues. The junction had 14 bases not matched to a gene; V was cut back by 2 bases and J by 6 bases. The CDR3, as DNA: TGTGCCTGGAGTCGGGCGGGAGCACCGCTTCGGGATACGCAGTATTTT. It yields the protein CAWSRAGAPLRDTQYF. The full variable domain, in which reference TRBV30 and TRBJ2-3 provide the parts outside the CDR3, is SQTIHQWPATLVQPVGSPLSLECTVEGTSNPNLYWYRQAAGRGLQLLFYSVGIGQISSEVPQNLSASRPQDRQFILSSKKLLLSDSGFYLCAWSRAGAPLRDTQYFGPGTRLTVL.

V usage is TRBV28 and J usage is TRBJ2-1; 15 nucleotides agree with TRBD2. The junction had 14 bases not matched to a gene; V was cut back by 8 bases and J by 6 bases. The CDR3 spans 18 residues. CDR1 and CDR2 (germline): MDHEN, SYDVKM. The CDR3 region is CASGSYGLAGGFANEQFF. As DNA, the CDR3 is TGTGCCAGCGGGTCGTATGGACTAGCGGGAGGGTTTGCCAATGAGCAGTTCTTC. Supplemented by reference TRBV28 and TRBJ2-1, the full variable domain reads DVKVTQSSRYLVKRTGEKVFLECVQDMDHENMFWYRQDPGLGLRLIYFSYDVKMKEKGDIPEGYSVSREKKERFSLILESASTNQTSMYLCASGSYGLAGGFANEQFFGPGTRLTVL.

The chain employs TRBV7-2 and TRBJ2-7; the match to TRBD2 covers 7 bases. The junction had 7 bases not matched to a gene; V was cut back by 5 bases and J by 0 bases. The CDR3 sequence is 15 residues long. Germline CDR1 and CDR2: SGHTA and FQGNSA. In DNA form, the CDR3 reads TGTGCCAGCAGCCCTCGAGCGGGGAGCTCCTACGAGCAGTACTTC. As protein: CASSPRAGSSYEQYF.